This T cell receptor (beta chain) stems from a study of T-cell reconstitution after alpha-beta-depleted transplantation in children (dated by TCRdb to between 2015 and 2016). Some background on the complete study: Using TCR repertoire profiling, the study followed T-cell immune reconstitution in a quantitative way in children after TCRalphabeta/CD19-depleted allogeneic hematopoietic cell transplantation.

Regarding this clonotype: Its antigen remains undetermined. Per-nucleotide qualities are absent, and no much larger clonotype sits a single base away.

The method behind the library was PCR. Sequencing used an Illumina HiSeq 2500. TCR library preparation used molecular barcoding, with unique molecular identifiers applied to normalize quantification of the TCRbeta repertoire. The raw public data were reprocessed by TCRdb itself: fastp quality trimming at Q25, MiXCR clonotype calling, in-frame beta chains only. Every distinct CDR3 protein forms one entry, paired with its most common genes and DNA. The sample yields roughly 590,000 distinct CDR3 sequences; roughly 15% were counted once. Jointly, the top ten make up 0.9% to 1.2% of the sample. CDR1 MNHEY and CDR2 SVGEGT are derived from the germline V gene. The V end loses 7 bases and the J end loses 1 base, and a stretch of 13 bases separates them. The CDR3 runs 14 amino acids, cysteine and phenylalanine included. Only the CDR3 portion is preserved as DNA: 42 bases, with reading frame beginning at the first base.

This sample comprised PBMCs from the stem cell graft donor, obtained from the stem cell graft. This receptor was identified in a human donor who donated a stem cell graft to a child with acute myeloid leukemia. The receptor chain draws on TRBV6-2 or TRBV6-3 and TRBJ1-2; the D gene is not confidently resolved. The nucleotide sequence reads TGTGCCAGCACCTTAAGGGTGGATAACTATGGCTACACCTTC. Its coded protein is CASTLRVDNYGYTF.